This TCR beta chain is from a study of blood T cells in healthy people across ages. For the second PCR, which ran for about 6 to 11 cycles, a sample-barcoded 5' primer and a J-beta primer mix were used. TCRdb re-analysed the 5' RACE reads in MiXCR, keeping a single row per CDR3 protein. The table has roughly 1.6 million distinct CDR3 sequences, around 36% seen once. PBMCs numbering at least 6.5 million were isolated per sample. This clonotype has a handful of counts. This CDR3 contains 15 residues. The germline CDR1 and CDR2 sequences are SGHRS and YFSETQ. The ends lost 1 base at V and 8 bases at J; junction bases unmatched: 7.

Sequencing input: blood. The sequence was collected from a woman aged 25 to 39 in good health. The chain carries TRBV5-1 and TRBJ2-1, with 9 bases lining up with TRBD2. The CDR3 DNA follows: TGCGCCAGCAGCTTGCGAGCGGGGGGCGGGGATGAGCAGTTCTTC. Amino acid sequence: CASSLRAGGGDEQFF.